This TCR beta chain was recorded in a study of cytomegalovirus exposure and HLA in healthy donors. Study-wide results and limits: Fewer than 20,000 TCR beta sequences were associated with HLA alleles at 0.05 false discovery rate in a later analysis. The majority of CMV-associated TCR beta chains were reported as apparently HLA-restricted in a later analysis.

With regard to this clone: The antigen remains undetermined.

Germline loops: CDR1 KGHSH, CDR2 LQKENI. The CDR3 totals 17 residues. V lost 1 base and J 1 base, leaving 16 bases between the germline ends. Amplification used 60 Vbeta primers and 13 Jbeta primers. Generated by immunoSEQ multiplex PCR, the TCRdb table keeps only in-frame clones and is missing some. Of approximately 76,000 clones in the sample, roughly 85% are singletons; the top ten hold 2.5%. The V gene is TRBV18, the J gene TRBJ1-1, with D unclear. The specimen sequenced was PBMCs. The source is a man in his thirties or forties in good health and CMV-seronegative. The CDR3 region is CASSPRWKILENTEAFF. In DNA form, the CDR3 reads TGTGCCAGCTCACCACGCTGGAAGATTCTAGAGAACACTGAAGCTTTCTTT.